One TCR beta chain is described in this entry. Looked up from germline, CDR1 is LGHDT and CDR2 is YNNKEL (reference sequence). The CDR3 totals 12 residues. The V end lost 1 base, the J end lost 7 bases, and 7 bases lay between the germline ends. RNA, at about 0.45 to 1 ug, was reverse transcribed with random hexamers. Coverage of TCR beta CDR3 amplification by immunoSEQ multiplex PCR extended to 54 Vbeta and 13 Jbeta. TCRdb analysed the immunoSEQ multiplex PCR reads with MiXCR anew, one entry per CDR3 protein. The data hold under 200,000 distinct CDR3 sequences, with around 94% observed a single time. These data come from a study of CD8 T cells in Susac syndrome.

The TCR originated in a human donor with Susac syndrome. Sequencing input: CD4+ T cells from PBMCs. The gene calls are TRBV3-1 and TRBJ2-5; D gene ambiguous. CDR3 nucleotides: TGTGCCAGCAGCCAAGCAAGAGGGACCCAGTACTTC. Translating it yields CASSQARGTQYF.